The 2 T cell receptor beta chains below come from one sample, sequenced in a study of cytomegalovirus exposure and HLA in healthy donors. Both 60 Vbeta primers and 13 Jbeta primers went into the PCR. Only in-frame clones appear in the TCRdb table, and some are missing; sequencing was by immunoSEQ multiplex PCR. The data show around 190,000 clones, 65% to 90% seen once. Sequencing was carried out using PBMCs. These receptor sequences come from a woman aged 45-65 years in good health and CMV-seronegative.

With regard to this clone: The DNA is left out, because the CDR3 cannot be placed on it with certainty; the CDR3 is given as TCRdb lists it. The gene calls are TRBV27 and TRBJ2-3; TRBD1 is taken as the D call from the table, unchecked against the DNA. A total of 15 residues make up the CDR3, ends included. The germline gives CDR1 MNHEY, CDR2 SMNVEV (reference sequence). CDR3 region: CASSSSTASTDTQYF.

The V and J genes are TRBV29-1 and TRBJ1-1, with D perhaps matching TRBD1 (5 bases). The CDR3 is 16 residues long. The V end lost 7 bases, the J end lost 1 base, and 22 bases lay between the germline ends. Germline loops: CDR1 SQVTM, CDR2 ANQGSEA. CDR3 coding DNA: TGCAGCGCCTCCAAGGGACTGGACGGGAAGAACACTGAAGCTTTCTTT. This encodes CSASKGLDGKNTEAFF.